Presented here are 3 T cell receptor beta chains from one specimen sequenced in a study of human T cells and chemical hapten exposure. The time point was: pre-sensitization, week 0. Specified treatment: therapeutic diphenylcyclopropenone sensitization with weekly scalp DPC. TCRdb reprocessed the RACE reads via MiXCR and lists one record per CDR3 protein. The sample records 55,000 to 75,000 distinct CDR3 sequences, about 7% being singletons. The sequencing used whole blood, collected in connection with sensitization to the hapten diphenylcyclopropenone (DPC). Every receptor here comes from a woman between 25 and 40 years old with alopecia areata. Some clones in this sample may be carry-over from other donors' samples.

This clonotype came up many times. This chain connects TRBV5-1 to TRBJ1-1; D gene uncertain. The V end lost 4 bases, the J end lost 0 bases, and 13 bases lay between the germline ends. Germline V gene lookup returns CDR1 SGHRS and CDR2 YFSETQ. This CDR3 spans 15 amino acids. CDR3 region: CASSGGRRMNTEAFF. The DNA of the CDR3 is TGCGCCAGCAGCGGTGGGAGACGGATGAACACTGAAGCTTTCTTT.

The J gene is TRBJ1-5, the V gene TRBV7-9; D possibly corresponds to TRBD1 (5 bases). Germline V gene sequence: CDR1 SEHNR, CDR2 FQNEAQ (reference sequence). The CDR3 covers 14 residues. The V and J ends lost 4 bases and 1 base respectively, with 8 bases between them. Written as DNA, the CDR3 is TGTGCCAGCAGCTCGGGACCAAGCAATCAGCCCCAGCATTTT. Translating it yields CASSSGPSNQPQHF.

Many counts were recorded for this clonotype. The chain has TRBV6-6 and TRBJ1-1; D is ambiguous. This CDR3 region has 11 residues. Germline CDR1 and CDR2: MNHNY and SVGAGI (reference sequence). The ends were cut back, 4 bases at V and 4 bases at J, with 4 bases in the middle. CDR3 nucleotide sequence: TGTGCCAGCAGTTTCACCACTGAAGCTTTCTTT. Translated, it gives CASSFTTEAFF.